This T cell receptor (beta chain) was retrieved from a study of T cell responses to AZD1222 COVID-19 vaccine. Turning to the study itself: Second doses at about 4 or about 12 weeks were pooled. Findings and caveats of the study: Spike-specific TCRs gained breadth and depth after people received two AZD1222 doses. Nearly half of spike-specific TCRs reportedly go after variant regions that carry no mutations. At study baseline, merely five or six AZD1222 recipients were seropositive.

CDR3 length: 16 residues. CDR1 MGHRA and CDR2 YSYEKL come from the germline V gene. V dropped 0 bases and J dropped 5 bases, with 17 bases sitting between them. Of note for this clone: The antigen is undetermined.

Measured with immunoSEQ multiplex PCR; TCRdb has only the in-frame clones, and not every one. The table records fewer than 150,000 clones, around 84% of them present only once. This TCR derives from an adult in good health. Sequencing was performed on peripheral blood, taken on day 0 of AZD1222 vaccination. This chain joins TRBV4-1 and TRBJ2-7; D uncertain. The CDR3 loop is CASSQEDGRIRHEQYF. For the CDR3, the DNA is TGCGCCAGCAGCCAAGAGGACGGAAGGATACGGCACGAGCAGTACTTC.